This T cell receptor (beta chain) came from a study of OX40 agonist ivuxolimab in advanced cancers. CDR3 length: 15 amino acids. The junction had 8 bases not matched to a gene; V was cut back by 6 bases and J by 2 bases. CDR1 and CDR2 from the germline V gene are SNHLY and FYNNEI. Clones were read by immunoSEQ multiplex PCR, and TCRdb kept only the in-frame ones, dropping some. The repertoire holds 40,000 to 45,000 clones, with more than 70% as singletons. The specimen was CD4+ or CD8+ T cells sorted from blood, collected in a trial of the OX40 agonist ivuxolimab. The J gene is TRBJ2-7, the V gene TRBV2, with TRBD1 identical over 9 bases. The clonotype comes from an adult with an advanced solid tumor such as melanoma, head and neck, liver or kidney cancer. CDR3: CASSPLGTGTYEQYF. DNA for the CDR3: TGTGCCAGCAGCCCACTCGGGACAGGGACCTACGAGCAGTACTTC.